This TCR beta chain originates from a study of beta chain features in type 1 diabetes. A remark on this clone: Its antigen is not identified.

cDNA synthesis used the whole RNA isolate, giving expressed TCRB sequences. Naive, central memory and regulatory T cell samples yielded some 3.9 million reads on average. TCRdb keeps only in-frame clones here, not all; method: immunoSEQ multiplex PCR. This table holds 600,000 to 750,000 clones, roughly an eighth found once. V was cut by 4 bases and J by 1 base, with 12 bases left in between. The CDR3 loop spans 15 amino acids. Germline loops: CDR1 SNHLY, CDR2 FYNNEI. General study results and limits: Among patients with Type 1 diabetes, TCRB CDR3s were moderately but significantly shorter in every one of the four CD4+ subsets.

This TCR was recovered from a man aged 25 to 45 with type 1 diabetes. The gene calls are TRBV2 and TRBJ2-3, with D tentatively TRBD1 or TRBD2 (5 bases each). Sequenced material: naive CD4+ T cells from blood. CDR3 DNA sequence: TGTGCCAGCAGTGGGGGGTTTGATGGCACAGATACGCAGTATTTT. Translation: CASSGGFDGTDTQYF.